This TCR beta chain emerged from a study of monozygotic twins with inflammatory bowel disease. Points from the study as a whole: Support for a single strong signal or clonotype associated with IBD was absent. With others, IBD patients shared fewer clonotypes than healthy twins did, especially with disease activity. Those with IBD had lower TCRbeta diversity (inverse Simpson) than their healthy co-twins did.

In the case of this clonotype: Its target is not known.

With the 5' RACE reads reprocessed, TCRdb shows one record per CDR3 protein and no DNA. The sample table includes tens of thousands of distinct CDR3 sequences. CDR3 length: 13 residues. The sequencing sample was made of blood. The clonotype comes from a human donor with ulcerative colitis or Crohn's disease, or a healthy co-twin of an affected twin (not recorded which). The chain is built from TRBV12-3 or TRBV12-4 and TRBJ1-5; the D gene TCRdb calls, TRBD1, cannot be checked with no DNA. The CDR3 sequence is CASSLNRAQPQHF.